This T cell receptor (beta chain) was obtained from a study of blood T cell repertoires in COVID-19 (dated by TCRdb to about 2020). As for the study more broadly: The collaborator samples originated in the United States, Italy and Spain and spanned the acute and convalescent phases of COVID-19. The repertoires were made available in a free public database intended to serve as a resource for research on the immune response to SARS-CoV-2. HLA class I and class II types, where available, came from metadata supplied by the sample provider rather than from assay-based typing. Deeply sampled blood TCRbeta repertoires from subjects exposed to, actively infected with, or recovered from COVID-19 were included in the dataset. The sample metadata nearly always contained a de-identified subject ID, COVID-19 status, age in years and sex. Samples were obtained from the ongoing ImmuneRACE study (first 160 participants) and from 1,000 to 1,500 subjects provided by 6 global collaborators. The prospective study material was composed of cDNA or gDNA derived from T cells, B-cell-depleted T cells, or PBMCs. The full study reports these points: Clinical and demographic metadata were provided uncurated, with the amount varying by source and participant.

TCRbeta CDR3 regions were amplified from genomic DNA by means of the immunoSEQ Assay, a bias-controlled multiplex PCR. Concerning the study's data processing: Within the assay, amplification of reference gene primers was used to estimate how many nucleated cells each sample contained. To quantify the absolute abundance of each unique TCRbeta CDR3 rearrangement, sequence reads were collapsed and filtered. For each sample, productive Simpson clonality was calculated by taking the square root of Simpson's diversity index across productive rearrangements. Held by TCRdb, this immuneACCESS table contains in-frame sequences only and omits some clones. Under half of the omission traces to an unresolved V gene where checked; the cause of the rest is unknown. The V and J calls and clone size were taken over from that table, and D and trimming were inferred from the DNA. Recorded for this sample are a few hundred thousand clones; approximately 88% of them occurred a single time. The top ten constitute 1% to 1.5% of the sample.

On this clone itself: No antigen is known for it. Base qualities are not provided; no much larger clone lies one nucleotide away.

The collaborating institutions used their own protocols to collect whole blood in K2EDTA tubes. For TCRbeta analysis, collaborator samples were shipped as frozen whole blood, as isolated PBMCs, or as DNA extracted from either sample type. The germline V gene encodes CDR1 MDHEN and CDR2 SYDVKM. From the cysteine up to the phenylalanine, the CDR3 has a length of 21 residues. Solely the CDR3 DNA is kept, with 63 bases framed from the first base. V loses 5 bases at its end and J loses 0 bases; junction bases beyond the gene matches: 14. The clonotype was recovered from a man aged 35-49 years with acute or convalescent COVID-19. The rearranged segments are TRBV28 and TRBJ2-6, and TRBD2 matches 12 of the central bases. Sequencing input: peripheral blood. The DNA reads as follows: TGTGCCAGCAGTCCCATATGGGCTAGCGGGGGGGCGGACTCTGGGGCCAACGTCCTGACTTTC. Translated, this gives CASSPIWASGGADSGANVLTF.